A selection of T cell receptor beta chains follows, all from one sample in a study of shared clonotypes between healthy human individuals. Produced via immunoSEQ multiplex PCR; TCRdb's table is partial and in-frame only. The table has a few million clones, approximately 90% seen once. What was sequenced was naive CD4+ T cells from PBMCs. These receptors originate from a man younger than 30 in good health. Some clones in this sample may be carry-over from other donors' samples. The CDR3 runs from the conserved cysteine through the conserved F or W. A D gene is named only where the DNA matches it firmly. A row's size may be missing; if present it is once, few, many or a size class.

>TRBD1|NA|TRBV28|TRBJ2-7
CASSLPGGSSYEQYF
TGTGCCAGCAGTTTACCAGGGGGCAGTTCGTACGAGCAGTACTTC
>NA|NA|TRBV5-5|TRBJ2-7
CASSRSPGVPYEQYF
TGTGCCAGCAGCCGATCGCCAGGGGTCCCCTACGAGCAGTACTTC
>NA|NA|TRBV10-3|TRBJ2-3
CAIAESGADRDTQYF
TGTGCCATCGCCGAAAGCGGGGCGGACAGAGATACGCAGTATTTT
>TRBD1|once|TRBV5-1|TRBJ1-2
CASSLDGTGEGYTF
TGCGCCAGCAGCTTGGACGGGACAGGGGAGGGCTACACCTTC
>NA|NA|TRBV11-2|TRBJ2-4
CASSLDLGPRANIQYF
TGTGCCAGCAGCTTAGATCTTGGTCCCCGGGCGAACATTCAGTACTTC
>NA|NA|TRBV20-1|TRBJ2-5
CSAPRGETQYF
TGCAGTGCTCCTCGGGGGGAGACCCAGTACTTC
>NA|NA|TRBV6-1|TRBJ2-3
CASRGAFTDTQYF
TGTGCCAGCAGGGGGGCCTTTACAGATACGCAGTATTTT
>NA|NA|TRBV29-1|TRBJ1-5
CSVGDFNQPQHF
TGCAGCGTTGGGGACTTCAATCAGCCCCAGCATTTT
>NA|NA|TRBV5-1|TRBJ1-2
CASSLDGGKDHYGYTF
TGCGCCAGCAGCTTGGACGGGGGAAAGGACCACTATGGCTACACCTTC
>NA|NA|TRBV27|TRBJ1-5
CASSLWSGNQPQHF
TGTGCCAGCAGTTTATGGTCGGGGAATCAGCCCCAGCATTTT
>NA|NA|TRBV21-1|TRBJ1-2
CASSNLFGQGMGGYTF
TGTGCCAGCAGCAACCTCTTCGGACAGGGGATGGGAGGCTACACCTTC
>NA|NA|TRBV18|TRBJ1-1
CASSPAGEVIEAFF
TGTGCCAGCTCACCCGCCGGGGAGGTGATTGAAGCTTTCTTT
>TRBD1|NA|TRBV28|TRBJ1-2
CASSAPTGYGYGYTF
TGTGCCAGCAGCGCCCCGACAGGGTACGGCTATGGCTACACCTTC
>TRBD1|few|TRBV19|TRBJ1-1
CASSIDRDTEAFF
TGTGCCAGTAGTATCGACAGGGACACTGAAGCTTTCTTT
>TRBD1|once|TRBV19|TRBJ1-1
CASSIIRGSMNTEAFF
TGTGCCAGTAGTATCATCAGGGGGTCCATGAACACTGAAGCTTTCTTT
>NA|NA|TRBV18|TRBJ2-3
CASSGALSTDTQYF
TGTGCCAGCTCAGGGGCCCTAAGCACAGATACGCAGTATTTT
>NA|few|TRBV6-5|TRBJ1-2
CASTGGYGYTF
TGTGCCAGCACAGGTGGCTATGGCTACACCTTC
>TRBD1|NA|TRBV5-1|TRBJ2-7
CASSYQQGEPYEQYF
TGCGCCAGCAGCTACCAACAGGGGGAACCCTACGAGCAGTACTTC
>NA|NA|TRBV27|TRBJ1-5
CASSRIGTSGPNSNQPQHF
TGTGCCAGCAGCCGAATTGGTACTTCGGGTCCGAATAGCAATCAGCCCCAGCATTTT
>NA|NA|TRBV30|TRBJ1-2
CAWGDGGSTF
TGTGCCTGGGGGGACGGCGGGTCCACCTTC
>TRBD2|NA|TRBV4-2|TRBJ2-7
CASSRGLAGYSSYEQYF
TGTGCCAGCAGCCGGGGACTAGCGGGTTATAGCTCCTACGAGCAGTACTTC
>NA|NA|TRBV5-4|TRBJ1-2
CASSLGMEPNYGYTF
TGTGCCAGCAGCTTGGGGATGGAACCTAACTATGGCTACACCTTC
>NA|NA|TRBV28|TRBJ1-2
CASSGNYGYTF
TGTGCCAGCAGCGGGAACTATGGCTACACCTTC
>NA|NA|TRBV19|TRBJ2-3
CASHPTDTQYF
TGTGCCAGTCATCCCACAGATACGCAGTATTTT
>NA|NA|TRBV29-1|TRBJ1-2
CSVEDRAGIRGYTF
TGCAGCGTTGAAGATCGGGCAGGGATTCGTGGCTACACCTTC
>TRBD2|NA|TRBV6-5|TRBJ2-7
CASSPGLAAYEQYF
TGTGCCAGCAGCCCAGGACTAGCGGCTTACGAGCAGTACTTC
>NA|NA|TRBV5-1|TRBJ1-4
CASSLAVRAPNEKLFF
TGCGCCAGCAGCTTGGCCGTAAGGGCCCCAAATGAAAAACTGTTTTTT
>TRBD1|NA|TRBV27|TRBJ1-2
CASSLYRGEDLYGYTF
TGTGCCAGCAGTTTATACAGGGGGGAGGATCTCTATGGCTACACCTTC
>NA|NA|TRBV12-5|TRBJ2-5
CANTSRGDQETQYF
TGTGCTAACACGTCCCGGGGAGACCAAGAGACCCAGTACTTC
>NA|NA|TRBV13|TRBJ1-1
CASSLRTNTEAFF
TGTGCCAGCAGCTTACGGACGAACACTGAAGCTTTCTTT
>TRBD1|NA|TRBV28|TRBJ1-4
CASSSYRGGRVEKLFF
TGTGCCAGCAGTTCCTACAGGGGAGGTCGCGTTGAAAAACTGTTTTTT
>TRBD2|once|TRBV2|TRBJ2-7
CASTTAPSGRGEQYF
TGTGCCAGCACTACCGCCCCTAGCGGGAGAGGCGAGCAGTACTTC
>NA|once|TRBV5-1|TRBJ1-3
CASSLDAGSSGNTIYF
TGCGCCAGCAGCTTGGATGCCGGTAGCTCTGGAAACACCATATATTTT
>TRBD2|NA|TRBV19|TRBJ2-7
CASSIGAGVFYEQYF
TGTGCCAGTAGTATTGGAGCGGGAGTCTTCTACGAGCAGTACTTC